What follows describes a single T cell receptor (beta chain). This sample is part of a study of shared clonotypes between healthy human individuals. Genomic DNA from each subset was divided evenly over several immunoSEQ plates. This table comes from immunoSEQ multiplex PCR, and its TCRdb copy is limited to in-frame clones, with some not included. The sample lists some 1.1 million clones; around three quarters were seen once. Trimming at V came to 5 bases and at J to 8 bases, leaving 9 bases not matched to a gene. CDR3 length equals 14 residues. CDR1 and CDR2 (germline): SGHVS, FQNEAQ. The chain joins TRBV7-8 to TRBJ2-1; TRBD2 agrees at 7 bases. Material: memory CD4+ T cells from PBMCs. Subset reported: CD45RA-negative fraction. The sequence was obtained from a man aged 18 to 29 in good health. Some clones in this sample may be carry-over from other donors' samples. CDR3 bases: TGTGCCAGCAGCCCCCGGGGGGAATGGGATGAGCAGTTCTTC. Its protein is CASSPRGEWDEQFF.